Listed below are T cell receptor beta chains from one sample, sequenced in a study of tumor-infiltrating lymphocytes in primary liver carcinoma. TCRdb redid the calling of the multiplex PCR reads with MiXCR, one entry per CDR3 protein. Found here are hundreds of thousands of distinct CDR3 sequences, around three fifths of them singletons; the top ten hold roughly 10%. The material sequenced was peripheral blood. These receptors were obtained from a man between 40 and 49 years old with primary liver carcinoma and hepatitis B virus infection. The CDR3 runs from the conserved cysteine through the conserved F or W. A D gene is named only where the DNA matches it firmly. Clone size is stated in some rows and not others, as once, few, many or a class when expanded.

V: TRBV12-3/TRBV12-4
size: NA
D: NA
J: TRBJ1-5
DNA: TGTGCCAGTAGTTTAGCGATAAGGGGATATAGCAATCAGCCCCAGCATTTT
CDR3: CASSLAIRGYSNQPQHF

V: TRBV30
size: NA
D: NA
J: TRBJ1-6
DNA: TGTGCCTGGAGTGTACAGGGCCCCAATTCACCCCTCCACTTT
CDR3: CAWSVQGPNSPLHF

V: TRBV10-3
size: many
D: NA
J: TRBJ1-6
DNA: TGTGCCATCAGCCCGGGAGATTCACCCCTCCACTTT
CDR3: CAISPGDSPLHF

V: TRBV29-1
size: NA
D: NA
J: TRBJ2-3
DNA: TGCAGCGTGGGGGTCAGCAGGAGGCCAGATACGCAGTATTTT
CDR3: CSVGVSRRPDTQYF

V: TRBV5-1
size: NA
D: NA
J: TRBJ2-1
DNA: TGCACCAGCAGCCCGACTGGTCAATTAACCTACAATGAGCAGTTCTTC
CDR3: CTSSPTGQLTYNEQFF

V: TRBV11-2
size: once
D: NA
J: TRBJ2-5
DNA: TGTGCCAACAGTCAGGGGTGGGAGGAGACCCAGTACTTC
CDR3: CANSQGWEETQYF

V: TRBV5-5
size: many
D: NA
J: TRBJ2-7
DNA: TGTGCCAGCAGCCCGGACCGGTGGGGCGAGCAGTACTTC
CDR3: CASSPDRWGEQYF

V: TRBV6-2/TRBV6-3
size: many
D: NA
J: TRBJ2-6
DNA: TGTGCCAGCAGGCCCAGAGTTTCTGGGGCCAACGTCCTGACTTTC
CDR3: CASRPRVSGANVLTF

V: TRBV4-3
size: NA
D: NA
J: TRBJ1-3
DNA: TGCGTCAGCAGCCAAGAGGGGTGTAGAAACACCATATATTTT
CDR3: CVSSQEGCRNTIYF

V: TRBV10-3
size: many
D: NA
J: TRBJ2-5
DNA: TGTGCCATCAGTGCGGACGGAGGGGAGACCCAGTACTTC
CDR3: CAISADGGETQYF

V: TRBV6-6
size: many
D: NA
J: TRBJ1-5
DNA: TGTGCCAGCAGACACGGGGGGGAGCCCCAGCATTTT
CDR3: CASRHGGEPQHF

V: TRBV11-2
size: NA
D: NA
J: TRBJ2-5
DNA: TGTGTCAGCAGTTTGGGACGGTCAACAGGGTCTCGAGAGACCCAGTACTTC
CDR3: CVSSLGRSTGSRETQYF

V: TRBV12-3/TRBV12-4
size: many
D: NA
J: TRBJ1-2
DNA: TGTGCCAGCAGTTTCGTTAACTATGGCTACACCTTC
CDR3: CASSFVNYGYTF

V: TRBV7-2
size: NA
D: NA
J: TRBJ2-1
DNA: TGTGCCAGCAACTCCTGGAGCGGCTCCTACAATGAGCAGTTCTTC
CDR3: CASNSWSGSYNEQFF

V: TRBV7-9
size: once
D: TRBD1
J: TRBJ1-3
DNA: TGTGCCAGCAGCCGGACAGGGGGGCCTGGAAACACCATATATTTT
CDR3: CASSRTGGPGNTIYF

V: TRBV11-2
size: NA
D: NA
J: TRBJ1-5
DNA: TGTGCCAGCAGCTTAAGGGCAGACCTACAGCCCCAGCATTTT
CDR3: CASSLRADLQPQHF

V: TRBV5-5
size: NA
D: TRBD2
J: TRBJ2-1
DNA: TGTGCCAGCAGCTGGGGACTAGCGGGAGGTGGGCAGTTCTTC
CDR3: CASSWGLAGGGQFF

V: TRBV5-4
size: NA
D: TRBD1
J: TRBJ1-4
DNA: TGTGCCAGCTGCTTGGTCGGGACAGGGGATGAAAAACTGTTTTTT
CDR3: CASCLVGTGDEKLFF

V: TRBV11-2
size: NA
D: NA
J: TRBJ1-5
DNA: TGTGCCAACAGTCGCAGTCAGCCCCAGCATTTT
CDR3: CANSRSQPQHF

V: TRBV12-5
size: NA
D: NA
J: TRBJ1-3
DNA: TGTGCTAATGGAGACGGCTTCTCTGGAAACACCATATATTTT
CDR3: CANGDGFSGNTIYF

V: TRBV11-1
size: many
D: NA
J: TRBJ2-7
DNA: TGTGCCAGCACTAAGGGCTACGAGCAGTACTTC
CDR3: CASTKGYEQYF

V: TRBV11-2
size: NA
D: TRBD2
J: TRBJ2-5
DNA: TGTACTAGCAGCTTAGATCCCGGCGGGAGCGATTGGGAAGAGACCCAGTACTTC
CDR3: CTSSLDPGGSDWEETQYF

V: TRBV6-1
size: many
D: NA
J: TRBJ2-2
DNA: TGTGCCAGCAGTGACCCGGCAGGGGAGCTGTTTTTT
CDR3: CASSDPAGELFF

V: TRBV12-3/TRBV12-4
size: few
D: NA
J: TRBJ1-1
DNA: TGTGCCAGCAGTTTAAGGACTATTACGTCTGAAGCTTTCTTT
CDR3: CASSLRTITSEAFF

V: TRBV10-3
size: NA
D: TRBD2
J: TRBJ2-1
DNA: TGTGCCATCGGGACTAGCGGGAAAAATGAGCAGTTCTTC
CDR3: CAIGTSGKNEQFF

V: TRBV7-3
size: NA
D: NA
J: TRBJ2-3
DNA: TGTGTCAACAGCTTAGGGGCTCGCACAGATACGCAGTATTTT
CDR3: CVNSLGARTDTQYF

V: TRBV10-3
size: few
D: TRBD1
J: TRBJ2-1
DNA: TGTGCCATCAGTGAGGACAGGGGGTACAATGAGCAGTTCTTC
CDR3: CAISEDRGYNEQFF

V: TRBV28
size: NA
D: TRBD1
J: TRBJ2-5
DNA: TGTGCCAGCAGTCCAGGGGGCGCGCTTGGTGAGACCCAGTACTTC
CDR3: CASSPGGALGETQYF

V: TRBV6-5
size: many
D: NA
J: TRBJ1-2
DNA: TGTGCCAGCAGTCCGGACAGCAAGGGCTACACCTTC
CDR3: CASSPDSKGYTF

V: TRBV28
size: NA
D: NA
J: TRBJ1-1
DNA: TGTGCCAGCGGGCGGGAAGCTTTCTTT
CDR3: CASGREAFF

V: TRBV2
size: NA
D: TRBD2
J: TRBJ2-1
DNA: TGTGCCAGCACCCGGACTAGCGGGAAGTTCAATGAGCAGTTCTTC
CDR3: CASTRTSGKFNEQFF

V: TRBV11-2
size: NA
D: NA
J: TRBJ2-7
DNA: TGTGCCAGCAGGGAGGGGCTATCGGGAGTCGGGGAGCAGTACTTC
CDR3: CASREGLSGVGEQYF

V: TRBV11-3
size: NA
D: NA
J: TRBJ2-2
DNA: TGCGCCAGCAACTTAATGGGTAACACCGGGGAGCTGTTATTT
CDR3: CASNLMGNTGELLF

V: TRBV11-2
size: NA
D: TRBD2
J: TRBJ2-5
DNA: TGTTCCAGCAGCTGGACTAGCGCACAAGAGACCCAGTACTTC
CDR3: CSSSWTSAQETQYF

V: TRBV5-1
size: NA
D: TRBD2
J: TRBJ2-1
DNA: TGCGCCAGCAGCCCGGGACTAGCGGGAGCAAATGAGCAGTTCTTC
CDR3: CASSPGLAGANEQFF

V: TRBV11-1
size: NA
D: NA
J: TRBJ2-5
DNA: TGTGCCAGCAGCTTAGGACTTGGCGAGATCCAGTACTTC
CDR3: CASSLGLGEIQYF

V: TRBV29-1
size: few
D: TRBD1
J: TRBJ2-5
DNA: TGCAGCGCCCCACGAGGACAGGGAGAGACCCAGTACTTC
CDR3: CSAPRGQGETQYF

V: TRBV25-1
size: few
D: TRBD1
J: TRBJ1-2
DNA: TGTGCCAGCAGTGAAAGGGACAGGCCTCTAAATGGCTACACCTTC
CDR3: CASSERDRPLNGYTF

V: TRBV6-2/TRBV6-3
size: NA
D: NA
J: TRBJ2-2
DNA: TGTGCCAGCAAGGGACTTTCGAACACCGGAGGGCTGTTTTTT
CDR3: CASKGLSNTGGLFF

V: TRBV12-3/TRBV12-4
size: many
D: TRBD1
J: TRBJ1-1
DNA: TGTGCCAGCAGTAAGGGGGCTATGCATTTCTTT
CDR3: CASSKGAMHFF

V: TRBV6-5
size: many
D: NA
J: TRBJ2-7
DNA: TGTGCCACCTCACAAGGGGCGAGCAGCCACGAGCAGTACTTC
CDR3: CATSQGASSHEQYF

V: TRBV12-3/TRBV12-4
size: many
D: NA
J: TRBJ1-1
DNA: TGTGCCAGCATCTTAGGACACCAGAACACTGAAGCTTTCTTT
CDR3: CASILGHQNTEAFF

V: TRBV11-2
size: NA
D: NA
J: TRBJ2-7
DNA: TGTGCCAGCATCCCCTTGGAAGCGGCCCACTACGAGCAATACTTC
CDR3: CASIPLEAAHYEQYF

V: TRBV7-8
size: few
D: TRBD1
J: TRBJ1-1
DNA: TGTGCCAGCAGCCCGGACAGGGCGGCTTTCTTT
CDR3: CASSPDRAAFF

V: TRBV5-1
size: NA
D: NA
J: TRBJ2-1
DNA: TGCGCCAGCAACATTGTCCCGGGAGAAGACAATGAGCAGTTCTTC
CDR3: CASNIVPGEDNEQFF

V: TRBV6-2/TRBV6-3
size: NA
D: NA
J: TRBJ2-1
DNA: TGTGCCAGCAGTTACAAGGACAGAGGCTCCTACAATGAGCAGTTCTTC
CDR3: CASSYKDRGSYNEQFF

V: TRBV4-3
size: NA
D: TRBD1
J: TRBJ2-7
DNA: TGCGCCAGCAGCCAAGGAGCCAGGGGGCACGGGAGCTCCTACGAGCAGTACTTC
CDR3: CASSQGARGHGSSYEQYF

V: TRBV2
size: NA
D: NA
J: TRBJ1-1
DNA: TGTGCCAGCAACCGGGAGCCCGGAGGCACTGAAGCTTTCTTT
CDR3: CASNREPGGTEAFF

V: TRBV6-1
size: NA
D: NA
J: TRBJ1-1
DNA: TGTGCCAGCAGTGAATCACCGGGTAATGAAGTTTCCTTT
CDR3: CASSESPGNEVSF

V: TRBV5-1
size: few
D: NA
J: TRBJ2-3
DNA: TGCGCCAGCAGCTTCTTTGGGGGTTCCGAAGATACGCAGTATTTT
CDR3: CASSFFGGSEDTQYF